Below, 16 T cell receptor beta chains from the same sample are listed, as sequenced in a study of T cell repertoires in cytomegalovirus infection. TCRdb reprocessed the reads via MiXCR and lists one record per CDR3 protein. The repertoire has about 180,000 distinct CDR3 sequences, approximately 15% of them found once; the top ten carry 27%. The sample comprised PBMCs. These receptors originate from a human donor in good health (CMV status not recorded). Some clones in this sample may be carry-over from other donors' samples.

This clonotype occurred a few times. The V call is TRBV5-6, the J call TRBJ1-5; 9 bases line up with TRBD1. Germline V gene data show CDR1 as SGHDT and CDR2 as YYEEEE. CDR3 length: 14 residues. V was pared by 1 base and J by 6 bases, with 2 bases of the junction left unmatched. The CDR3 DNA sequence: TGTGCCAGCAGCTTGACAGGGGGCATTCAGCCCCAGCATTTT. It codes for CASSLTGGIQPQHF.

For this clonotype: A much larger clone sits a single nucleotide away, making a read error possible. This rearrangement joins TRBV6-8 to TRBJ2-5; the D call may be TRBD1 or TRBD2 (6 bases each). Germline lookup yields CDR1 MNHGY and CDR2 SAAAGT. The V gene lost 2 bases and the J gene lost 1 base, with 14 bases spanning the gap. The CDR3 sequence is 16 residues long. The CDR3 loop reads CASSYLGGSSQETQYF. In DNA, the CDR3 is TGTGCCAGCAGTTACCTGGGGGGCAGCTCCCAAGAGACCCAGTACTTC.

This clonotype has a handful of counts. The CDR3 bases are TGTGCTAGTGGTTTGATCCGGACAGATAACACCGGGGAGCTGTTTTTT. Its protein is CASGLIRTDNTGELFF. The rearrangement uses TRBV12-5 and TRBJ2-2; possibly TRBD1 for D (6 bases). Trimming shortened V by 2 bases and J by 2 bases, and 12 bases separated the two germline ends. This CDR3 is built from 16 residues. The germline CDR1 and CDR2 sequences are LGHNT and FRNRAP. The full variable domain, with the rest looked up from reference TRBV12-5 and TRBJ2-2, is DARVTQTPRHKVTEMGQEVTMRCQPILGHNTVFWYRQTMMQGLELLAYFRNRAPLDDSGMPKDRFSAEMPDATLATLKIQPSEPRDSAVYFCASGLIRTDNTGELFFGEGSRLTVL.

On this clonotype: Given a much more abundant clone one base away, this may be a read error. V is TRBV7-3 and J is TRBJ2-2; D unresolved. Per the germline V gene, CDR1 is SGHTA and CDR2 is FQGTGA. The CDR3 is 14 amino acids. DNA of the CDR3: TGTGCCGGCAGCCTAGGGCCTATACCCGGGGAGCTGTTTTTT. This codes for CAGSLGPIPGELFF.

The rearrangement links TRBV6-5 to TRBJ2-7; 7 bases are a match to TRBD1. CDR1 is MNHEY, CDR2 SVGAGI, per germline. Unmatched junction bases numbered 3, after V lost 6 bases and J lost 7 bases. The CDR3 consists of 11 residues. The CDR3 DNA sequence: TGTGCCAGCAGGACACAGGGGGAGCAGTACTTC. Translated, it gives CASRTQGEQYF.

This clonotype was picked up a small number of times. The rearrangement links TRBV29-1 to TRBJ1-3; D not certain. The CDR3 runs 15 residues. Trimming took 1 base from V and 4 from J, leaving 14 bases between them. CDR1 SQVTM and CDR2 ANQGSEA come from the germline V gene. The CDR3 DNA is TGCAGCGTTGAAGCCCCCCGCACATCAGGAAACACCATATATTTT. Translation: CSVEAPRTSGNTIYF.

The sample holds many counts of this clonotype. The V gene is TRBV6-2 or TRBV6-3, the J gene TRBJ2-4; 11 bases are a match to TRBD1. The CDR3 length is 16 residues. Germline lookup yields CDR1 MNHEY and CDR2 SVGEGT. V shed 7 bases and J 1 base; nucleotides not matched to a gene: 6. The CDR3 DNA sequence: TGTGCCAGCATCTCAGGACAGGGGGCTGCCAAAAACATTCAGTACTTC. Its protein is CASISGQGAAKNIQYF.

This clonotype was seen only a few times. The chain links TRBV4-3 to TRBJ1-6; D may be TRBD1 (6 bases). V lost 1 base and J 9 bases, leaving 13 bases between the germline ends. The CDR3 is made up of 15 amino acids. Per germline, CDR1 LGHNA and CDR2 YSLEER. The CDR3 sequence: CASSQGAQGLSPLHF. Written as DNA, the CDR3 is TGCGCCAGCAGCCAAGGGGCACAGGGCCTTTCACCCCTCCACTTT.

This clonotype came up a few times. The gene calls are TRBV6-4 and TRBJ2-3, with 11 bases matching TRBD2. The CDR3 consists of 14 residues. CDR1 MRHNA and CDR2 SNTAGT come from the germline V gene. V shed 6 bases and J 1 base; nucleotides not matched to a gene: 0. CDR3 sequence reads: CASRLAGGTDTQYF. CDR3 nucleotide sequence: TGTGCCAGCAGACTAGCGGGAGGCACAGATACGCAGTATTTT.

The rearrangement links TRBV7-3 to TRBJ2-3; tentative D call: TRBD1 (5 bases). Germline CDR1 is SGHTA and CDR2 is FQGTGA. V dropped 1 base and J dropped 8 bases, with 10 bases sitting between them. The CDR3 runs to 13 residues. The CDR3 loop is CASSLRGRGTQYF. CDR3 bases: TGTGCCAGCAGCTTAAGAGGAAGGGGTACGCAGTATTTT. Full variable domain (rest looked up from reference TRBV7-3 and TRBJ2-3): GAGVSQTPSNKVTEKGKYVELRCDPISGHTALYWYRQSLGQGPEFLIYFQGTGAADDSGLPNDRFFAVRPEGSVSTLKIQRTERGDSAVYLCASSLRGRGTQYFGPGTRLTVL.

This clonotype was recorded at least ten times. The genes are TRBV12-3 or TRBV12-4 and TRBJ2-4, with D tentatively TRBD1 (5 bases). V lost 5 bases and J lost 3, with 17 bases in between. This CDR3 spans 16 amino acids. The CDR3 loop reads CASSVDSPQDKNIQYF. CDR3 DNA: TGTGCCAGCAGTGTCGACAGTCCCCAGGACAAAAACATTCAGTACTTC.

This clonotype was picked up a small number of times. The gene calls are TRBV11-2 and TRBJ2-7, with 7 bases lining up with TRBD2. This CDR3 is built from 15 residues. Trimming took 4 bases from V and 6 from J; bases not matched to a gene: 12. Germline assignment: CDR1 SGHAT and CDR2 FQNNGV. The CDR3 nucleotides are TGTGCCAGCAGCTCAGTGGCGGGAGACCTGTCCGAGCAGTACTTC. This encodes CASSSVAGDLSEQYF.

The chain recombines TRBV18 with TRBJ1-1; the D gene is possibly TRBD1 (5 bases). This CDR3 is built from 15 residues. V lost 0 bases and J lost 4, with 12 bases in between. Germline V gene lookup returns CDR1 KGHSH and CDR2 LQKENI. The CDR3 DNA reads as TGTGCCAGCTCACCACCGGAAGGGGAAGCCACTGAAGCTTTCTTT. This translates into CASSPPEGEATEAFF.

This clonotype was counted many times. This chain uses TRBV11-2 with TRBJ1-2; tentative D call: TRBD1 (5 bases). The CDR3 consists of 15 residues. Deletions cut 5 bases from V and 5 bases from J, with 18 bases between. Germline loops: CDR1 SGHAT, CDR2 FQNNGV. CDR3 sequence reads: CASSPLRGGGYGYTF. The CDR3 DNA reads TGTGCCAGCAGCCCCCTGCGGGGGGGTGGGTATGGCTACACCTTC.

This clonotype showed up many times. The rearrangement links TRBV7-2 to TRBJ1-5; D is possibly TRBD1 (5 bases). This CDR3 contains 16 residues. Germline CDR1 reads SGHTA; CDR2 reads FQGNSA. With 5 bases removed from V and 0 bases from J, the gap between germline ends came to 14 bases. The CDR3 DNA is TGTGCCAGCAGCCGCGGGGGACTTATTAGCAATCAGCCCCAGCATTTT. Residues: CASSRGGLISNQPQHF.

At least ten counts were recorded for this clonotype. As DNA, the CDR3 is TGCAGTGCTAGAGATCGTGGTGTCTCCTATAATTCACCCCTCCACTTT. This sequence encodes CSARDRGVSYNSPLHF. This chain uses TRBV20-1 with TRBJ1-6; D call uncertain. The germline V gene encodes CDR1 DFQATT and CDR2 SNEGSKA (reference sequence). Trimming cost V 0 bases and J 0 bases, with 9 bases left between them. CDR3 size: 16 residues.